Below, one TCR beta chain is given with its context. This clonotype was seen only a few times. Its antigen has not been determined. The record has no base qualities; no much larger clone is one base away. Via the germline V gene (reference sequence), CDR1 is LNHNV and CDR2 YYDKDF. Including the terminal cysteine and phenylalanine, the CDR3 comprises 13 residues. Only the CDR3 region is kept as DNA, spanning 39 bases read in frame from base 1. The junction shows trimming of 5 bases on V and 7 bases on J, and the gene matches do not reach 6 bases of it. The record originates from a study of CD8 T cells in ankylosing spondylitis (dated by TCRdb to about 2017). Concerning the study at large: The study profiled T cell receptor beta repertoires in healthy donors and ankylosing spondylitis patients to find disease-linked TCR variants. Peripheral blood was sampled, and synovial fluid was additionally collected from ankylosing spondylitis patients. The full study cohort comprised 25 or so ankylosing spondylitis patients and some 100 healthy donors. The study at large found these results: Some motif variants were previously reported in synovial fluid and blood of reactive arthritis patients, suggesting common disease-initiation mechanisms. Blood from ankylosing spondylitis patients appeared to be characterized by a TCR beta motif composed of 7 to 9 highly homologous amino acid variants. According to the report, matched synovial fluid samples from ankylosing spondylitis patients were significantly enriched for the disease-linked clones. A CD8+ phenotype was shown by the disease-linked clones, which were found at relatively low frequencies in peripheral blood.

The sequencer listed for this sample is Illumina HiSeq 2500. TCR beta libraries were prepared by quantitative 5'-RACE with molecular barcodes. The source study handled its data this way. A new computational method, built on a probabilistic model of VDJ rearrangement, was used to identify disease-linked TCR variants. TCRdb handled the public reads itself, with Q25 trimming in fastp and clone calling in MiXCR, and kept productive beta chains. Rows with a matching CDR3 protein are joined into one entry that keeps the most common DNA and genes. TCRdb, not the authors, supplied the V and J calls. This sample holds around 490,000 distinct CDR3 sequences; approximately 5.3% were observed only once. Under 4.5% of the sample comes from the top ten.

Source material: blood, either unsorted or a sorted T cell fraction (not recorded which). This clonotype was sampled from a male donor with ankylosing spondylitis. The V and J genes are TRBV15 and TRBJ2-7, with 9 bases matching TRBD2. CDR3 loop: CATSPSGGREQYF. At the DNA level, the sequence is TGTGCCACCAGCCCGAGCGGGGGGAGGGAGCAGTACTTC. When the CDR3 is completed using the reference TRBV15 and TRBJ2-7 genes on either side, the full variable domain is DAMVIQNPRYQVTQFGKPVTLSCSQTLNHNVMYWYQQKSSQAPKLLFHYYDKDFNNEADTPDNFQSRRPNTSFCFLDIRSPGLGDTAMYLCATSPSGGREQYFGPGTRLTVT.